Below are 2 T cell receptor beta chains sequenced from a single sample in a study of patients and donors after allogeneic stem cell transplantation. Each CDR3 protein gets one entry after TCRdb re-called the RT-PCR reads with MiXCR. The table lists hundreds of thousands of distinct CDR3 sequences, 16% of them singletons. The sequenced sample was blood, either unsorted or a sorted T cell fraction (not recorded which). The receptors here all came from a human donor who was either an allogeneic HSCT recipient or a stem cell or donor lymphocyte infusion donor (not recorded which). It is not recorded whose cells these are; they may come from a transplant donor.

This CDR3 reads CASSKEGPSGRREQFF. The CDR3 region has the DNA TGTGCCAGCAGCAAAGAGGGGCCTAGCGGGAGAAGGGAGCAGTTCTTC. V is TRBV7-9 and J is TRBJ2-1; 10 bases align to TRBD2. Germline CDR1 reads SEHNR; CDR2 reads FQNEAQ (reference sequence). Trimming took 5 bases from V and 10 from J; bases not matched to a gene: 14. The CDR3 is 16 residues long.

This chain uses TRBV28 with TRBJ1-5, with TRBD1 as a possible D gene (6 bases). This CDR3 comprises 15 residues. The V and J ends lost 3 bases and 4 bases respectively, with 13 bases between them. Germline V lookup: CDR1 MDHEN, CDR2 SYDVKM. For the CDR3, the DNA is TGTGCCAGCAGTTTGGGCAGGGGTAGGAATCAGCCCCAGCATTTT. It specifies CASSLGRGRNQPQHF.